The rows below give T cell receptor beta chains drawn from one sample of a study of OX40 agonist ivuxolimab in advanced cancers. The protocol was immunoSEQ multiplex PCR, while the TCRdb copy is restricted to in-frame clones and leaves out a portion. The sample includes about 98,000 clones, 85% to 95% of them seen just once. Specimen: CD4+ or CD8+ T cells sorted from blood, collected in a trial of the OX40 agonist ivuxolimab. The origin of the receptors is an adult with an advanced solid tumor such as melanoma, head and neck, liver or kidney cancer. CDR3s include the opening cysteine and the closing phenylalanine or tryptophan. The order of the fields is CDR3 DNA, CDR3 protein, J gene, D gene, V gene, clone size. The D gene is left open where the match is weak. Clone sizes are given selectively: once, few, many, or a class where the clone is expanded.

TGTGCCAGCAGTTTATCGGGACCTAATCAGCCCCAGCATTTT CASSLSGPNQPQHF TRBJ1-5 NA TRBV28 once
TGTGCCAGCAGTGAACTAGCGGGGCTCCTGAGCAGGCTCTTC CASSELAGLLSRLF TRBJ2-1 TRBD2 TRBV6-1 NA
TGTGCCAGTGCACGGGGTTGGAATCAGCCCCAGCATTTT CASARGWNQPQHF TRBJ1-5 NA TRBV19 NA
TGTGCCAGCCGGACAGACAACTTTGGTGGCTACACCTTC CASRTDNFGGYTF TRBJ1-2 NA TRBV7-3 NA
TGTGCCACCAGCAGAGATTTCTCCTACGAGCAGTACTTC CATSRDFSYEQYF TRBJ2-7 NA TRBV15 NA
TGTGCTAGTGGTTTGGGACAGGGGGCCCTCTGGGGTAATGAGCAGTTCTTC CASGLGQGALWGNEQFF TRBJ2-1 TRBD1 TRBV12-5 NA
TGTGCCAGCAGCTTTAGTACCACGGATGGAAACACCATATATTTT CASSFSTTDGNTIYF TRBJ1-3 NA TRBV7-9 NA
TGTGCCAGAAGCACCGACTCGAGACTAGCGGGAAGAAGCCTTTACAATGAGCAGTTCTTC CARSTDSRLAGRSLYNEQFF TRBJ2-1 TRBD2 TRBV5-3 NA
TGTGCCAGCAGTGAACAGCCCGGCGCAGATACGCAGTATTTT CASSEQPGADTQYF TRBJ2-3 NA TRBV2 NA
TGTGCCAGCACCCTGAGGGTGCCAAACTATGGCTACACCTTC CASTLRVPNYGYTF TRBJ1-2 NA TRBV28 few
TGTGCCTGGAGGGGGGGACCGCGGTATGAGCAGTTCTTC CAWRGGPRYEQFF TRBJ2-1 NA TRBV30 once
TGTGCCAGCAGCTTGGGACAGGGAAGTCAGCCCCAGCATTTT CASSLGQGSQPQHF TRBJ1-5 TRBD1 TRBV9 NA
TGTGCCTGGAGTGGCCCCTGGCGGGGGCGCAATGGCTACACCTTC CAWSGPWRGRNGYTF TRBJ1-2 NA TRBV30 NA
TGCAGTGCTCTAAACACAGATACGCAGTATTTT CSALNTDTQYF TRBJ2-3 NA TRBV20-1 once
TGTGCCTGGAGGCCCGGGGGGGGAGGGAGCTACGAGCAGTACTTC CAWRPGGGGSYEQYF TRBJ2-7 TRBD2 TRBV30 NA
TGTGCCAGCAGTTTGCACCCCGTTCGGAAACTGTTTTTT CASSLHPVRKLFF TRBJ1-4 NA TRBV28 NA
TGTGCCAGCAGTTCTGGAGCGAACACTGAAGCTTTCTTT CASSSGANTEAFF TRBJ1-1 NA TRBV5-4 once
TGTGCCAGCAGCTTAGTGGCGAGGGCAGAGACCCAGTACTTC CASSLVARAETQYF TRBJ2-5 NA TRBV7-2 NA
TGTGCCAGCAGCGCTCGCTACTACCGGGCAGACACCGGGGAGCTGTTTTTT CASSARYYRADTGELFF TRBJ2-2 NA TRBV9 NA
TGTGCCAGCAGTTACTCGAATTTGAATGAGCAGTTCTTC CASSYSNLNEQFF TRBJ2-1 NA TRBV6-5 NA
TGTGCCAGCAGCTTAGTAGGAGGGGACAGTTTCGGCTACACCTTC CASSLVGGDSFGYTF TRBJ1-2 TRBD1 TRBV7-9 NA
TGTGCCATCAGGGGATCACTAGCGGGAGACACAGATACGCAGTATTTT CAIRGSLAGDTDTQYF TRBJ2-3 TRBD2 TRBV10-3 NA